This TCR beta chain is drawn from a study of cytotoxic CD8 clonotypes in ibrutinib-treated CLL. At the level of the study: Samples yielded averages of 255,043 productive templates and 94,000 or so productive rearrangements.

Sequencing used immunoSEQ multiplex PCR; TCRdb keeps in-frame clones, though not all of them. The sample holds 150,000 to 200,000 clones, roughly 80% seen once. V lost 3 bases and J lost 4; bases outside the gene matches: 3. The CDR3 consists of 15 residues. CDR1 and CDR2 from the germline V gene are SEHNR and FQNEAQ (reference sequence). A single count supports this clone. The sequencing here drew on PBMCs, taken after 24 months of ibrutinib treatment. This chain joins TRBV7-9 and TRBJ2-5; 12 nucleotides line up with TRBD2. The origin of this receptor is a human donor with chronic lymphocytic leukemia. Written as DNA, the CDR3 is TGTGCCAGCAGCTTGCTAGCGGGAGGGCCAGAGACCCAGTACTTC. Translation gives CASSLLAGGPETQYF.